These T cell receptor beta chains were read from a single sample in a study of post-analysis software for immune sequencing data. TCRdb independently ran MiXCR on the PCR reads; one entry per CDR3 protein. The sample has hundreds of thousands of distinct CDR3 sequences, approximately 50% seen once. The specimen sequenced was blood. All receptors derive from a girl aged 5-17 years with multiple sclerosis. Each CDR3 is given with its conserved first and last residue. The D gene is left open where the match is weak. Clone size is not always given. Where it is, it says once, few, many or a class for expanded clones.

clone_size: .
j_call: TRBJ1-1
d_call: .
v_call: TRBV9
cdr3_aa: CASSVEWKTEAFF
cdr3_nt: TGTGCCAGCAGCGTAGAGTGGAAAACTGAAGCTTTCTTT

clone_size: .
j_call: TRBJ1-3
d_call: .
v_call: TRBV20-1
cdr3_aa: CSASTPESSGNTIYF
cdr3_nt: TGCAGTGCTAGTACCCCTGAGAGCTCTGGAAACACCATATATTTT

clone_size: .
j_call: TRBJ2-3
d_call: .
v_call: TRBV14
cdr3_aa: CASSPRLGTDTQYF
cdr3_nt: TGTGCCAGCAGCCCCCGTTTGGGCACAGATACGCAGTATTTT

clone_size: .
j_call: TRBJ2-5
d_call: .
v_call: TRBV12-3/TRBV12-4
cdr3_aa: CASSPGQPRRTQYF
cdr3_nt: TGTGCCAGCAGTCCCGGACAGCCCCGAAGGACCCAGTACTTC

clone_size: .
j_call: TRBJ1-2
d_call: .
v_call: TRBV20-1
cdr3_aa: CSALGGQGNYGYTF
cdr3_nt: TGCAGTGCTTTGGGGGGCCAGGGTAACTATGGCTACACCTTC

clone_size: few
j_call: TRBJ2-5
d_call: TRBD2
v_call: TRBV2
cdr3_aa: CASSETGTTTETQYF
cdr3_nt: TGTGCCAGCAGTGAAACCGGGACTACAACAGAGACCCAGTACTTC

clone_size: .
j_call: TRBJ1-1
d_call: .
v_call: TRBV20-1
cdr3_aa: CSAGGYSTEAFF
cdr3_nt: TGCAGTGCAGGAGGGTACTCCACTGAAGCTTTCTTT

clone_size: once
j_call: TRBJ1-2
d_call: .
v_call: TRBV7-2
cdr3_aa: CASSLGRVQGYTF
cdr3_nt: TGTGCCAGCAGCTTAGGGAGGGTTCAGGGCTACACCTTC

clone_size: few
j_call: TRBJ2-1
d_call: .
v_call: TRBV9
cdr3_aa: CASSSRQPLGRSYNEQFF
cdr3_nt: TGTGCCAGCAGCTCGCGACAACCTCTCGGTCGCTCCTACAATGAGCAGTTCTTC

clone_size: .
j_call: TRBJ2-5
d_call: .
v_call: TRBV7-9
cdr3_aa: CASSLASGQPLYGQYF
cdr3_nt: TGTGCCAGCAGCTTAGCGTCTGGACAGCCGTTGTACGGGCAGTACTTC

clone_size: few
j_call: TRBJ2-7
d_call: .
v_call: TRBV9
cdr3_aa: CASSVDGSSYEQYF
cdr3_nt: TGTGCCAGCAGCGTAGATGGAAGCTCCTACGAGCAGTACTTC

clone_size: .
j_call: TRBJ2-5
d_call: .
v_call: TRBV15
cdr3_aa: CATSGSPSIIQETQYF
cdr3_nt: TGTGCCACCAGCGGCTCGCCGAGCATAATACAAGAGACCCAGTACTTC

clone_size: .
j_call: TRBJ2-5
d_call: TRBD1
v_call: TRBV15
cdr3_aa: CATSKPGQGLAETQYF
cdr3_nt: TGTGCCACCAGCAAGCCGGGACAGGGGTTGGCGGAGACCCAGTACTTC

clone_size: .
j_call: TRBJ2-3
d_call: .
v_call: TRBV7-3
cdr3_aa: CASSPHLASTDTQYF
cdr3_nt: TGTGCCAGCAGCCCACACCTAGCCAGCACAGATACGCAGTATTTT

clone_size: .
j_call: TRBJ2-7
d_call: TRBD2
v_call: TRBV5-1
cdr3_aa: CASSSYYGASGSGEQYF
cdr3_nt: TGCGCCAGCAGCTCCTACTATGGGGCTAGCGGGAGTGGCGAGCAGTACTTC

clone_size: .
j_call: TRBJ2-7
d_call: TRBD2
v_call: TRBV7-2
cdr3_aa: CASSLGGSVPEQYF
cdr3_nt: TGTGCCAGCAGCTTAGGCGGGAGCGTCCCCGAGCAGTACTTC

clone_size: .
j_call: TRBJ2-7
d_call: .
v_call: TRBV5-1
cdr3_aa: CASSLSWGPAYEQYF
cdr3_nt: TGCGCCAGCAGCTTGAGCTGGGGGCCGGCTTACGAGCAGTACTTC

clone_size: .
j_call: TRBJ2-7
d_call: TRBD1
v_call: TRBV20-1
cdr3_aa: CSAEGRTGSLYEQYF
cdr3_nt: TGCAGTGCAGAGGGGAGGACAGGGAGCCTCTACGAGCAGTACTTC

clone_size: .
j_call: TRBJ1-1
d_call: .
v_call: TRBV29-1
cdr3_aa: CSVETNRGTEAFF
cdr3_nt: TGCAGCGTTGAGACGAACCGAGGCACTGAAGCTTTCTTT

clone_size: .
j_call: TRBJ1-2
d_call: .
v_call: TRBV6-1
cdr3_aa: CASSEFDMGLLNYGYTF
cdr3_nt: TGTGCCAGCAGTGAATTCGATATGGGGCTCCTAAACTATGGCTACACCTTC

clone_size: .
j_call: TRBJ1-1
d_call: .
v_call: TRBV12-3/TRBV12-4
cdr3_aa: CASSPTRPGQPNHEAFF
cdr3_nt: TGTGCCAGCAGTCCCACCCGTCCCGGTCAGCCGAACCATGAAGCTTTCTTT

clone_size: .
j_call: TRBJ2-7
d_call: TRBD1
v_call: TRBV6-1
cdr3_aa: CASSPGTGYREQYF
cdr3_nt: TGTGCCAGCAGTCCCGGGACAGGGTATAGAGAGCAGTACTTC

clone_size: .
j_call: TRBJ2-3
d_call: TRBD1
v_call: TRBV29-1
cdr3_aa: CSGDTGGRQYF
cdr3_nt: TGCAGCGGGGACACAGGGGGAAGGCAGTATTTT

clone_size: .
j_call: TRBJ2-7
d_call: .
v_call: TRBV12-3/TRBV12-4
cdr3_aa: CASRDDRSSYEQYF
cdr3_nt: TGTGCCAGCAGGGATGACAGGAGCTCCTACGAGCAGTACTTC